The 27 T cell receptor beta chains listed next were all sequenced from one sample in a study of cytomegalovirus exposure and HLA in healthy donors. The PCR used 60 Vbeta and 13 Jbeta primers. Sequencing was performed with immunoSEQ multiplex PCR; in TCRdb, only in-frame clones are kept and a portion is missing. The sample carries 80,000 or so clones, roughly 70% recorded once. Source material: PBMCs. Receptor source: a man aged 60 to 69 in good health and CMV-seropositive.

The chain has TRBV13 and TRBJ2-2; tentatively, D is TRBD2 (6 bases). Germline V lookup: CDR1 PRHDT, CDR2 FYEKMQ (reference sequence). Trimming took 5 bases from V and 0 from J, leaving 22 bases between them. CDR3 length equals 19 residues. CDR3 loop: CASSPAGQGRGANTGELFF. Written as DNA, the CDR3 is TGTGCCAGCAGCCCGGCGGGGCAGGGAAGAGGGGCGAACACCGGGGAGCTGTTTTTT.

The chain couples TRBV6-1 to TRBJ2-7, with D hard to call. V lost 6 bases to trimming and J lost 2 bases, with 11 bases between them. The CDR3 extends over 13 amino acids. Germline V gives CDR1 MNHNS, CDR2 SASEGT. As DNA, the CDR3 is TGTGCCAGCAGGAGTCTACCCACCTACGAGCAGTACTTC. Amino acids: CASRSLPTYEQYF.

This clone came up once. CDR3 region: CASSATGGPQYF. The CDR3 nucleotides read TGTGCCAGCAGTGCAACAGGGGGTCCGCAGTATTTT. The rearrangement uses TRBV6-5 and TRBJ2-3; TRBD1 matches 8 bases. The CDR3 totals 12 residues. Trimming cost V 5 bases and J 10 bases; bases outside gene matches: 5. Germline V gene data show CDR1 as MNHEY and CDR2 as SVGAGI.

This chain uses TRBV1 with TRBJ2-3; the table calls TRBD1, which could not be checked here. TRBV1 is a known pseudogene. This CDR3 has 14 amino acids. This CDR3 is CTSSQGETGARQYF. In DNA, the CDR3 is TGCACCAGCAGCCAGGGGGAAACAGGGGCCCGACAGTATTTT.

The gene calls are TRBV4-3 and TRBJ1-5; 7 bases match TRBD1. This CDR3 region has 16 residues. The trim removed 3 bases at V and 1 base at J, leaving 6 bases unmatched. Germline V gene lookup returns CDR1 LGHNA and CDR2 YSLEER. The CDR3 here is CASSQTGTGSNQPQHF. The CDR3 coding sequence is TGCGCCAGCAGCCAGACAGGGACGGGGAGCAATCAGCCCCAGCATTTT.

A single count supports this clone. The CDR3 protein is CASALLAETDTQYF. The CDR3 DNA sequence: TGTGCTAGTGCCTTACTAGCGGAGACAGATACGCAGTATTTT. The chain uses TRBV12-5 and TRBJ2-3, with 8 bases that match TRBD2. Germline CDR1 is LGHNT and CDR2 is FRNRAP. The CDR3 spans 14 residues. V lost 7 bases and J lost 3; bases outside the gene matches: 6.

CDR3 DNA sequence: TGTGCCAGCAGCCTACGCACCGGGACAGGGTTGTCCAATGAGCAGTTCTTC. It translates to CASSLRTGTGLSNEQFF. V usage is TRBV14 and J usage is TRBJ2-1; 9 bases are a match to TRBD1. V shed 4 bases and J 6 bases; nucleotides not matched to a gene: 13. This CDR3 has 17 amino acids. The germline V gene encodes CDR1 SGHDN and CDR2 FVKESK.

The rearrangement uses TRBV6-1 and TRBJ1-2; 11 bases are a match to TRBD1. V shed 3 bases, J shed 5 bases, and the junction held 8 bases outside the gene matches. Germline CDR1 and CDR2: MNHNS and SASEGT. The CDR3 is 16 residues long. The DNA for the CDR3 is TGTGCCAGCAGTGATGGGGACAGGGGGGTCTCTTATGGCTACACCTTC. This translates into CASSDGDRGVSYGYTF.

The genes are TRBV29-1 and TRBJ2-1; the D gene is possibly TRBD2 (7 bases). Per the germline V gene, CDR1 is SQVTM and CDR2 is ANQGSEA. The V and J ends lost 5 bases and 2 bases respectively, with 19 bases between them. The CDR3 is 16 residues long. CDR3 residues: CSVWGGGGVPYNEQFF. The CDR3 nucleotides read TGCAGCGTTTGGGGGGGAGGGGGAGTTCCCTACAATGAGCAGTTCTTC.

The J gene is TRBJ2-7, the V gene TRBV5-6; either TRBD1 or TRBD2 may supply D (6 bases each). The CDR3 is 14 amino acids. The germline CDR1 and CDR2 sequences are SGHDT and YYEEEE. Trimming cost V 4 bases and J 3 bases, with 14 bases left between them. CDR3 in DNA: TGTGCCAGCAGCCTGGGGGGCGGGGTCTACGAGCAGTACTTC. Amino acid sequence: CASSLGGGVYEQYF.

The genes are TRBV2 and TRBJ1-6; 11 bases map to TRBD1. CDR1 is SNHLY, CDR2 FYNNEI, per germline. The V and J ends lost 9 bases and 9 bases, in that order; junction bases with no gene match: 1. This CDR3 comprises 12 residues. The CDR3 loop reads CARGTGGSPLHF. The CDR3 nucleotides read TGTGCCAGGGGGACAGGGGGTTCACCCCTCCACTTT. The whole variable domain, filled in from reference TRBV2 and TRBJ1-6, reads EPEVTQTPSHQVTQMGQEVILRCVPISNHLYFYWYRQILGQKVEFLVSFYNNEISEKSEIFDDQFSVERPDGSNFTLKIRSTKLEDSAMYFCARGTGGSPLHFGNGTRLTVT.

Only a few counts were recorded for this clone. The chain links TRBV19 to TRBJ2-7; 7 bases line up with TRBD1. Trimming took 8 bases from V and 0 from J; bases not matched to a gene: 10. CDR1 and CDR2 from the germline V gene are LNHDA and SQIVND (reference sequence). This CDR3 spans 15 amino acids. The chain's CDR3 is CASSQDRDSSYEQYF. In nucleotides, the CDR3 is TGTGCCAGTTCTCAGGACCGGGACAGCTCCTACGAGCAGTACTTC.

DNA of the CDR3: TGCAGCGTTGAACTAGCGGGCTACAATGAGCAGTTCTTC. It yields the protein CSVELAGYNEQFF. The V and J genes are TRBV29-1 and TRBJ2-1; TRBD2 matches 8 bases. The V gene end was trimmed by 2 bases and the J gene end by 3 bases; junction bases not matched to a gene: 0. The CDR3 is 13 residues long. Germline assignment: CDR1 SQVTM and CDR2 ANQGSEA.

Written as DNA, the CDR3 is TGTGCCAGCAGGGAGACAGGAGTCTACGAGCAGTACTTC. It codes for CASRETGVYEQYF. The V gene is TRBV27, the J gene TRBJ2-7, with D possibly matching TRBD1 (6 bases). The CDR3 runs 13 residues. The V gene lost 6 bases and the J gene lost 3 bases, with 12 bases spanning the gap. Germline V gene sequence: CDR1 MNHEY, CDR2 SMNVEV (reference sequence).

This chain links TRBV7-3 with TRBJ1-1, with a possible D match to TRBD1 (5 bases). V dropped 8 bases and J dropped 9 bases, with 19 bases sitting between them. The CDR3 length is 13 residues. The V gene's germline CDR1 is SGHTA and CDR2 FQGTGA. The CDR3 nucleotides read TGTGCCAGCTCCTTAGGAGGGGAACAGCAAGCTTTCTTT. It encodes CASSLGGEQQAFF.

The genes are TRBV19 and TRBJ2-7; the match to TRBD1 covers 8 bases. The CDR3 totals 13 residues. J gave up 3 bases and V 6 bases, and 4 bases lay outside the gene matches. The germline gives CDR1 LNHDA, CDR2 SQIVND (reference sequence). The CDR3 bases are TGTGCCAGTAGGGGACAGGTCAACTACGAGCAGTACTTC. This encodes CASRGQVNYEQYF.

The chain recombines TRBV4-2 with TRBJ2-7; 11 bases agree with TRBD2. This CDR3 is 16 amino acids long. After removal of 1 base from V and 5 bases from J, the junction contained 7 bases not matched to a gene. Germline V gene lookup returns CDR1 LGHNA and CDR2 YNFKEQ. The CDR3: CASSQVGLAAKDEQYF. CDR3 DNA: TGTGCCAGCAGCCAAGTGGGACTAGCGGCTAAGGACGAGCAGTACTTC.

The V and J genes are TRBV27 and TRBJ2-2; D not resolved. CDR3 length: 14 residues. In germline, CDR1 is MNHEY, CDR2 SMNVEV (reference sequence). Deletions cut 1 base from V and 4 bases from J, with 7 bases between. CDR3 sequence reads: CASSLWAFTGELFF. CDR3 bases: TGTGCCAGCAGTTTATGGGCTTTCACCGGGGAGCTGTTTTTT.

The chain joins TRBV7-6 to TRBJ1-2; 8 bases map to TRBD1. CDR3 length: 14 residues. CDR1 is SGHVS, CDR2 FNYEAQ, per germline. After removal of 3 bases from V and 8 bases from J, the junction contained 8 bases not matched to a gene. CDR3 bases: TGTGCCAGCAGCTTGACTTCCAGGGGGCTCGGCTACACCTTC. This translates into CASSLTSRGLGYTF.

As DNA, the CDR3 is TGCGCCAGCAGCCTAGCGGATCGACGCACAGATACGCAGTATTTT. It yields the protein CASSLADRRTDTQYF. The chain recombines TRBV4-1 with TRBJ2-3, with a possible D match to TRBD2 (6 bases). Per germline, CDR1 MGHRA and CDR2 YSYEKL. CDR3 size: 15 residues. V lost 4 bases to trimming and J lost 1 base, with 12 bases between them.

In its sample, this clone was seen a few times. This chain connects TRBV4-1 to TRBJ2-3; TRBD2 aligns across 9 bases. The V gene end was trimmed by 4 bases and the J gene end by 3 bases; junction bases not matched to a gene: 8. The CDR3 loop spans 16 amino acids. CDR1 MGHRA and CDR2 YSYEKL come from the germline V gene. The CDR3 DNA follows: TGCGCCAGCAGCCCGCTAGAGAGCGGGAGGACAGATACGCAGTATTTT. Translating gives CASSPLESGRTDTQYF.

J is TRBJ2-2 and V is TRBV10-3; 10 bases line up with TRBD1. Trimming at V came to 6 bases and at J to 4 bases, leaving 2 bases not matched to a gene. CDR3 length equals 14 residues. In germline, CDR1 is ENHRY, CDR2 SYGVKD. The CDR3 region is CAISGQGGTGELFF. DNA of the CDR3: TGTGCCATCAGCGGACAGGGGGGCACCGGGGAGCTGTTTTTT.

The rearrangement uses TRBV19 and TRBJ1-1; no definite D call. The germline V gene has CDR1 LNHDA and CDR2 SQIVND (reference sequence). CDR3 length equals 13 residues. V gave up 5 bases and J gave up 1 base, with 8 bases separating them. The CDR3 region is CASSLAGNTEAFF. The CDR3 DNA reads TGTGCCAGTAGTCTGGCGGGGAACACTGAAGCTTTCTTT.

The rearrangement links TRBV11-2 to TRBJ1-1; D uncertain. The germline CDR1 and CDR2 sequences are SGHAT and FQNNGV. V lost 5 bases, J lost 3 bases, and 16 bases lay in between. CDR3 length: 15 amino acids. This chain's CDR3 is CASSNVGGGHTEAFF. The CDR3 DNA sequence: TGTGCCAGCAGCAATGTGGGCGGAGGTCACACTGAAGCTTTCTTT.

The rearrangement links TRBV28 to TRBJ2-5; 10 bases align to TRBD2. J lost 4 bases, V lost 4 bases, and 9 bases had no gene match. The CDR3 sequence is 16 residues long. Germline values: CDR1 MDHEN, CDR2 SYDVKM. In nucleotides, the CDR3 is TGTGCCAGCAGTTCCCCCGGGGCTAGCGGGAGAGAGACCCAGTACTTC. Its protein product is CASSSPGASGRETQYF.

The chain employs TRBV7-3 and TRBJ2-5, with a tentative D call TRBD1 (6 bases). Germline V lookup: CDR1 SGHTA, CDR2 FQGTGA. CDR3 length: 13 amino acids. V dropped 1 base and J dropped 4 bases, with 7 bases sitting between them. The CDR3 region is CASSLKGGETQYF. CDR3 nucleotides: TGTGCCAGCAGCTTAAAAGGGGGAGAGACCCAGTACTTC.

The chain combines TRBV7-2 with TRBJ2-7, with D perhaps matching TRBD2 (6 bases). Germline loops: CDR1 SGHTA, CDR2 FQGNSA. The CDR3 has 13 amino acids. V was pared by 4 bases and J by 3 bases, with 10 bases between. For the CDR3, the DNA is TGTGCCAGCAGCTCTCGGGAGTACTACGAGCAGTACTTC. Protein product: CASSSREYYEQYF.